Shown below are 7 T cell receptor beta chains from a single sample sequenced in a study of blood T cell repertoires in COVID-19. Data came from immunoSEQ multiplex PCR; TCRdb stores just in-frame clones and leaves some out. The sample yields around 260,000 clones, around 86% seen once. The sequenced sample consisted of peripheral blood. Every receptor here comes from an older woman with COVID-19, enrolled during active disease.

This clone appeared a single time. V is TRBV23-1 and J is TRBJ2-1, with 8 bases that match TRBD2. TRBV23-1 is labeled an ORF, and its function is uncertain. J gave up 13 bases and V 2 bases, and 13 bases lay outside the gene matches. The CDR3 is made up of 15 amino acids. The CDR3 region is CASSQRYPLRTSQFF. The DNA for the CDR3 is TGCGCCAGCAGTCAAAGATATCCCCTACGGACTAGCCAGTTCTTC.

This chain links TRBV27 with TRBJ2-6, with D perhaps matching TRBD2 (5 bases). With 10 bases removed from V and 3 bases from J, the gap between germline ends came to 13 bases. CDR1 is MNHEY and CDR2 is SMNVEV in the germline V gene (reference sequence). This CDR3 has 14 amino acids. The CDR3 loop is CATRRRGGANVLTF. CDR3 coding DNA: TGTGCCACCAGGAGGAGAGGTGGGGCCAACGTCCTGACTTTC.

The CDR3 DNA follows: TGTGCCAGCAGCCCGGGAGGCGGGAGGGCCGTAGATACGCAGTATTTT. This encodes CASSPGGGRAVDTQYF. The V call is TRBV7-9, the J call TRBJ2-3; 9 positions agree with TRBD2. The CDR3 is 16 amino acids. Germline-derived CDR1 and CDR2 are SEHNR and FQNEAQ (reference sequence). After removal of 5 bases from V and 5 bases from J, the junction contained 11 bases not matched to a gene.

The V gene is TRBV19, the J gene TRBJ1-1, with 8 nucleotides matching TRBD1. CDR1 and CDR2 (germline): LNHDA, SQIVND (reference sequence). The trim removed 5 bases at V and 0 bases at J, leaving 5 bases unmatched. The CDR3 covers 15 residues. As DNA, the CDR3 is TGTGCCAGTAGTCTTCGACAGGGGATGAACACTGAAGCTTTCTTT. It is translated as CASSLRQGMNTEAFF.

Comments on this clone: This same CDR3 is encoded by further DNA sequences in the sample. The genes are TRBV30 and TRBJ1-2; 10 positions match TRBD1. V shed 1 base, J shed 4 bases, and the junction held 0 bases outside the gene matches. Germline CDR1 and CDR2: GTSNPN and SVGIG (reference sequence). The CDR3 totals 13 residues. The CDR3 is CAWSGDRGYGYTF. As DNA, the CDR3 is TGTGCCTGGAGTGGGGACAGGGGCTATGGCTACACCTTC.

The rearrangement joins TRBV10-3 to TRBJ2-1; D might be TRBD2 (5 bases). Germline V gene lookup returns CDR1 ENHRY and CDR2 SYGVKD. This CDR3 contains 13 residues. The germline V and J ends were trimmed by 2 bases and 9 bases, with 11 bases remaining between them. The CDR3 protein is CAISEAARGEQFF. The CDR3 DNA is TGTGCCATCAGTGAGGCCGCCCGGGGTGAGCAGTTCTTC.

The CDR3 nucleotides read TGTGCCAGCAGCCCAAATCAGCTGCGACTAGCGGACAATGAGCAGTTCTTC. Its translation is CASSPNQLRLADNEQFF. The rearrangement uses TRBV16 and TRBJ2-1; TRBD2 matches 9 bases. The CDR3 consists of 17 residues. Looked up from germline, CDR1 is KGHSY and CDR2 is FQNENV. Unmatched junction bases numbered 12, after V lost 4 bases and J lost 5 bases.